A single sample is the source of the 32 T cell receptor beta chains below, sequenced in a study of vaccination effects on CD4 cells after COVID-19. Viral peptide pools were used in the ViraFEST assay to expand antigen-specific CD4+ T cells, and sequencing came afterward. CD4+ T cell isolation took place after approximately 11 days of culture. Each vaccine recipient was nucleocapsid antibody negative and had no prior SARS-CoV-2 infection. The antigens these receptors bind are not known. Using immunoSEQ multiplex PCR, the repertoire was profiled, and TCRdb retains in-frame clones only, with some absent. The sample records about 68,000 clones, 75% to 85% being singletons. This specimen was CD4+ T cells from PBMCs cultured with SARS-CoV-2 spike peptides, taken before COVID-19 vaccination. The receptors shown here come from a human donor who received a COVID-19 vaccine.

This clone was observed once. The CDR3, as DNA: TGTGCCACCAGTGATGAACAGGGCTCCTACGAGCAGTACGTC. As protein: CATSDEQGSYEQYV. V gene TRBV24-1 combines with J gene TRBJ2-7; D possibly corresponds to TRBD1 (6 bases). Per the germline V gene, CDR1 is KGHDR and CDR2 is SFDVKD. This CDR3 spans 14 amino acids. Deletions cut 3 bases from V and 0 bases from J, with 8 bases between.

This clone was seen once. J is TRBJ1-5 and V is TRBV21-1; the table names TRBD1, a call not compared with the DNA. TRBV21-1 is a pseudogene locus. CDR3 length equals 14 residues. CDR3 protein: CASSKGQGGQPQHF. CDR3 DNA: TGTGCCAGCAGCAAAGGGCAGGGTGGTCAGCCCCAGCATTTT.

This sequence joins TRBV30 and TRBJ1-6, with 10 bases matching TRBD1. This CDR3 region has 14 residues. Losses at the gene ends were 3 bases for V and 6 bases for J; bases not matched to a gene: 2. Germline-derived CDR1 and CDR2 are GTSNPN and SVGIG (reference sequence). The CDR3 nucleotides read TGTGCCTGGAGGGGGGACAGGGGTAATTCACCCCTCCACTTT. Amino acids: CAWRGDRGNSPLHF.

In DNA, the CDR3 is TGTGCCAGCAGCTTGGGAGGGGGGGAGACCCAGTACTTC. It specifies CASSLGGGETQYF. The rearrangement links TRBV5-4 to TRBJ2-5; D could derive from TRBD1 or TRBD2 (6 bases each). Germline-derived CDR1 and CDR2 are SGHNT and YYREEE (reference sequence). The CDR3 totals 13 residues. V was shortened by 0 bases and J by 5 bases, with 8 bases between the two germline ends.

In this sample, this clone turned up once. The chain links TRBV5-1 to TRBJ1-2; D is unresolved. This CDR3 spans 15 amino acids. Trimming shortened V by 0 bases and J by 3 bases, and 12 bases separated the two germline ends. Germline CDR1 reads SGHRS; CDR2 reads YFSETQ. In DNA form, the CDR3 reads TGCGCCAGCAGCTTGGAGAGAGGGTTTGACTATGGCTACACCTTC. It translates to CASSLERGFDYGYTF.

As DNA, the CDR3 is TGCGCCAGCAGCTTGCAGGAGGTTGGGGCAGATACGCAGTATTTT. Translation: CASSLQEVGADTQYF. The chain carries TRBV5-1 and TRBJ2-3; D is possibly TRBD2 (5 bases). The CDR3 has 15 amino acids. CDR1 is SGHRS and CDR2 is YFSETQ in the germline V gene. Trimming took 1 base from V and 4 from J, leaving 13 bases between them. The full variable domain, completed using reference TRBV5-1 and TRBJ2-3, is KAGVTQTPRYLIKTRGQQVTLSCSPISGHRSVSWYQQTPGQGLQFLFEYFSETQRNKGNFPGRFSGRQFSNSRSEMNVSTLELGDSALYLCASSLQEVGADTQYFGPGTRLTVL.

This sequence joins TRBV19 and TRBJ2-1, with D uncertain. V dropped 4 bases and J dropped 0 bases, with 10 bases sitting between them. Germline V gene lookup returns CDR1 LNHDA and CDR2 SQIVND (reference sequence). The CDR3 loop spans 15 amino acids. The CDR3 loop is CASSKGSLSYNEQFF. For the CDR3, the DNA is TGTGCCAGTAGTAAAGGCAGCCTCTCCTACAATGAGCAGTTCTTC.

This clone was seen a single time. The V call is TRBV18, the J call TRBJ1-4, with 8 bases fitting TRBD1. V lost 2 bases, J lost 6 bases, and 8 bases stayed unmatched. The CDR3 has 16 residues. Per the germline V gene, CDR1 is KGHSH and CDR2 is LQKENI. For the CDR3, the DNA is TGTGCCAGCTCACCAAATTACGGACAGGGCCATGAAAAACTGTTTTTT. Translating it yields CASSPNYGQGHEKLFF. Variable domain in full (rest from reference TRBV18 and TRBJ1-4): NAGVMQNPRHLVRRRGQEARLRCSPMKGHSHVYWYRQLPEEGLKFMVYLQKENIIDESGMPKERFSAEFPKEGPSILRIQQVVRGDSAAYFCASSPNYGQGHEKLFFGSGTQLSVL.

This rearrangement joins TRBV25-1 to TRBJ1-6; TRBD1 matches at 7 bases. Germline V gives CDR1 MGHDK, CDR2 SYGVNS. V was pared by 5 bases and J by 10 bases, with 2 bases of the junction left unmatched. This CDR3 has 12 residues. This CDR3 is CASSTGESPLHF. Written as DNA, the CDR3 is TGTGCCAGCAGTACAGGGGAATCACCCCTCCACTTT.

V and J are TRBV5-6 and TRBJ2-6; no firm D call. This CDR3 is 15 amino acids long. With 2 bases removed from V and 0 bases from J, the gap between germline ends came to 6 bases. Per germline, CDR1 SGHDT and CDR2 YYEEEE. CDR3 sequence: CASSFYGSGANVLTF. CDR3 DNA: TGTGCCAGCAGCTTTTACGGCTCTGGGGCCAACGTCCTGACTTTC.

The V gene is TRBV4-1, the J gene TRBJ2-4; D gene ambiguous. The length of the CDR3 is 17 residues. The germline V gene has CDR1 MGHRA and CDR2 YSYEKL. V dropped 0 bases and J dropped 0 bases, with 12 bases sitting between them. CDR3 in amino acids: CASSQDLTPKAKNIQYF. The CDR3 DNA reads TGCGCCAGCAGCCAAGATCTAACCCCAAAAGCCAAAAACATTCAGTACTTC.

This chain links TRBV5-6 with TRBJ1-2; D is perhaps TRBD1 (6 bases). In germline, CDR1 is SGHDT, CDR2 YYEEEE. The V end was cut by 0 bases, the J end by 0 bases, with 9 bases between. This CDR3 spans 15 amino acids. Written as DNA, the CDR3 is TGTGCCAGCAGCTTGGTAGGACAGCCTAACTATGGCTACACCTTC. Translation: CASSLVGQPNYGYTF.

This clone was seen only a few times. The rearrangement joins TRBV3-1 (or the pseudogene TRBV3-2) to TRBJ1-4, with D perhaps matching TRBD1 (5 bases). The CDR3 consists of 16 residues. The ends were cut back, 4 bases at V and 2 bases at J, with 14 bases in the middle. Per germline, CDR1 LGHDT and CDR2 YNNKEL (reference sequence). The CDR3 DNA reads TGTGCCAGCAGCCCACGGGGGGTAAGGACTAATGAAAAACTGTTTTTT. Its protein product is CASSPRGVRTNEKLFF.

The V and J genes are TRBV4-1 and TRBJ1-1; D remains unclear. CDR1 is MGHRA, CDR2 YSYEKL, per germline. This CDR3 spans 14 amino acids. V shed 0 bases and J shed 1 base, with 6 bases lying between them. The CDR3 protein is CASSQENRNTEAFF. The CDR3 region has the DNA TGCGCCAGCAGCCAAGAAAACAGGAACACTGAAGCTTTCTTT.

The rearrangement uses TRBV18 and TRBJ2-5; D is uncertain. The germline V gene encodes CDR1 KGHSH and CDR2 LQKENI. Between the trimmed V and J ends, which lost 3 bases and 0 bases, there was a span of 8 bases. This CDR3 spans 14 amino acids. The CDR3 coding sequence is TGTGCCAGCTCACCGCAGGAAAACCAAGAGACCCAGTACTTC. Its protein product is CASSPQENQETQYF.

This clone has only a few counts. The chain carries TRBV6-1 and TRBJ1-5; D is ambiguous. CDR1 is MNHNS, CDR2 SASEGT, per germline. V lost 5 bases to trimming and J lost 2 bases, with 7 bases between them. CDR3 length: 13 amino acids. CDR3 region: CASSSVGNQPQHF. The CDR3 nucleotides are TGTGCCAGCAGTTCTGTAGGCAATCAGCCCCAGCATTTT.

The chain has TRBV2 and TRBJ2-3, with TRBD2 matching over 7 bases. Germline CDR1 reads SNHLY; CDR2 reads FYNNEI. V shed 11 bases and J 6 bases; nucleotides not matched to a gene: 8. The CDR3 has 12 residues. CDR3 protein: CAWGLSSDTQYF. Here the CDR3 DNA reads TGTGCCTGGGGACTATCCTCCGATACGCAGTATTTT.

The genes are TRBV7-8 and TRBJ2-1; D perhaps matches TRBD2 (7 bases). This CDR3 contains 15 residues. The V gene lost 5 bases and the J gene lost 2 bases, with 13 bases spanning the gap. Germline V gives CDR1 SGHVS, CDR2 FQNEAQ. DNA for the CDR3: TGTGCCAGCAGCCTTACGGGGGGCACCTACAATGAGCAGTTCTTC. Translating it yields CASSLTGGTYNEQFF.

CDR3 bases: TGTGCCAGCAGCCAGGGGAGGTTGAACACTGAAGCTTTCTTT. It encodes CASSQGRLNTEAFF. The chain employs TRBV7-2 and TRBJ1-1, with D maybe TRBD1 (6 bases). The ends were cut back, 5 bases at V and 0 bases at J, with 10 bases in the middle. The germline V gene has CDR1 SGHTA and CDR2 FQGNSA. The CDR3 has 14 amino acids.

The genes are TRBV5-1 and TRBJ2-2; possibly TRBD1 for D (6 bases). CDR1 SGHRS and CDR2 YFSETQ come from the germline V gene. The CDR3 runs to 13 residues. Trimming shortened V by 6 bases and J by 3 bases, and 9 bases separated the two germline ends. The CDR3 DNA follows: TGCGCCAGCAATGAGGGGGACACCGGGGAGCTGTTTTTT. Protein: CASNEGDTGELFF.

This chain uses TRBV4-1 with TRBJ2-1; tentative D call: TRBD1 (6 bases). The CDR3 runs 15 residues. In germline, CDR1 is MGHRA, CDR2 YSYEKL. V shed 3 bases and J shed 4 bases, with 13 bases lying between them. The CDR3 sequence is CASSHGDIQYNEQFF. CDR3 coding DNA: TGCGCCAGCAGCCACGGGGACATCCAATACAATGAGCAGTTCTTC.

J is TRBJ1-1 and V is TRBV29-1, with 9 bases lining up with TRBD1. The germline V gene has CDR1 SQVTM and CDR2 ANQGSEA. V shed 5 bases, J shed 4 bases, and the junction held 2 bases outside the gene matches. The CDR3 runs 12 residues. The CDR3 DNA reads as TGCAGCGTTAAGGGACAGGGCACTGAAGCTTTCTTT. Translating it yields CSVKGQGTEAFF.

By sample fraction, this clone is large. The chain combines TRBV25-1 with TRBJ1-5; unclear D gene. V lost 4 bases, J lost 0 bases, and 7 bases lay in between. The CDR3 covers 14 residues. Germline-derived CDR1 and CDR2 are MGHDK and SYGVNS. The CDR3: CASSGRNSNQPQHF. CDR3 DNA: TGTGCCAGCAGTGGCAGAAATAGCAATCAGCCCCAGCATTTT.

The chain has TRBV7-8 and TRBJ2-2; D could derive from TRBD1 or TRBD2 (5 bases each). Germline V gives CDR1 SGHVS, CDR2 FQNEAQ. V was shortened by 3 bases and J by 5 bases, with 10 bases between the two germline ends. The CDR3 extends over 14 amino acids. The CDR3 here is CASSFEGWTGELFF. The CDR3 region has the DNA TGTGCCAGCAGCTTTGAGGGGTGGACCGGGGAGCTGTTTTTT.

This clone was detected a few times. The rearrangement links TRBV6-5 to TRBJ2-7; D remains unclear. The CDR3 is 11 residues long. Germline V gene lookup returns CDR1 MNHEY and CDR2 SVGAGI. V lost 5 bases to trimming and J lost 3 bases, with 5 bases between them. CDR3 loop: CASSNNYEQYV. DNA for the CDR3: TGTGCCAGCAGTAATAACTACGAGCAGTACGTC.

The V call is TRBV10-1, the J call TRBJ2-3; D possibly matches TRBD1 or TRBD2 (5 bases each). The V and J ends lost 6 bases and 0 bases respectively, with 7 bases between them. The CDR3 extends over 13 amino acids. CDR1 and CDR2 (germline): WNHNN, SYGVQD (reference sequence). For the CDR3, the DNA is TGCGCCAGCAGGGGGGACAGCACAGATACGCAGTATTTT. Translation: CASRGDSTDTQYF.

The chain recombines TRBV18 with TRBJ2-7, with 7 bases that match TRBD1. The trim removed 5 bases at V and 3 bases at J, leaving 4 bases unmatched. Germline V CDR1 and CDR2: KGHSH, LQKENI. The CDR3 sequence is 13 residues long. The CDR3 sequence is CASSMGTDYEQYV. Written as DNA, the CDR3 is TGTGCCAGCTCAATGGGGACAGACTACGAGCAGTACGTC.

This chain uses TRBV5-6 with TRBJ1-5; weak D call: TRBD1 (5 bases). V gave up 1 base and J gave up 0 bases, with 8 bases separating them. The CDR3 consists of 15 residues. CDR1 is SGHDT, CDR2 YYEEEE, per germline. The CDR3 DNA reads TGTGCCAGCAGCTTGTTGGGGGTTAGCAATCAGCCCCAGCATTTT. Amino acids: CASSLLGVSNQPQHF.

A few counts support this clone. The chain carries TRBV6-5 and TRBJ1-2, with 10 bases identical to TRBD1. Germline loops: CDR1 MNHEY, CDR2 SVGAGI. V was clipped by 3 bases and J by 6 bases; unmatched bases: 10. The CDR3 is 16 residues long. Written as DNA, the CDR3 is TGTGCCAGCAGTTATCGTACCCCCGGGACAGGGGATGGCTACACCTTC. Its translation is CASSYRTPGTGDGYTF.

This clone was seen a handful of times. This sequence joins TRBV15 and TRBJ2-7; possible D gene TRBD2, 6 bases. The CDR3 totals 14 residues. Looked up from germline, CDR1 is LNHNV and CDR2 is YYDKDF (reference sequence). V was shortened by 1 base and J by 2 bases, with 9 bases between the two germline ends. CDR3 bases: TGTGCCACCAGCAGAGCGGGGGTAACCTACGAGCAGTACGTC. It encodes CATSRAGVTYEQYV.

The V gene is TRBV29-1, the J gene TRBJ1-1, with a weak D call TRBD1 (5 bases). V was clipped by 4 bases and J by 2 bases, with 14 bases between them. This CDR3 spans 14 amino acids. Germline loops: CDR1 SQVTM, CDR2 ANQGSEA. CDR3 protein: CSVARGRINTEAFF. CDR3 sequence (DNA): TGCAGCGTTGCTAGGGGCAGAATTAACACTGAAGCTTTCTTT.

CDR3 protein: CASSVTGANEKLFF. Here the CDR3 DNA reads TGTGCCAGCAGCGTGACAGGGGCTAATGAAAAACTGTTTTTT. This rearrangement joins TRBV9 to TRBJ1-4; 8 nucleotides match TRBD1. Germline V CDR1 and CDR2: SGDLS, YYNGEE. The CDR3 contains 14 residues. Trimming took 2 bases from V and 3 from J; bases not matched to a gene: 0.